A selection of T cell receptor beta chains follows, all from one sample in a study of beta chain features in type 1 diabetes. Produced via immunoSEQ multiplex PCR; TCRdb's table is partial and in-frame only. The sample lists 280,000 or so clones; about 15% were seen once. Sequences were obtained from naive CD4+ T cells from blood. These receptors all stem from a man aged 18 to 30 with type 1 diabetes. Each CDR3 is given with its conserved first and last residue. Fields, in order: CDR3 protein, CDR3 DNA, J gene, D gene, V gene, CDR3 length, clone size. A D gene is named only where the DNA matches it firmly. Some rows have no size entry. The others give once, few or many, or a class for an expanded clone.

CASGTGGAGTEAFF | TGTGCCAGTGGGACAGGGGGCGCGGGCACTGAAGCTTTCTTT | TRBJ1-1 | TRBD1 | TRBV19 | 14 | -
CSFARDRVNTEAFF | TGCAGCTTTGCGCGAGACAGGGTGAACACTGAAGCTTTCTTT | TRBJ1-1 | TRBD1 | TRBV29-1 | 14 | -
CASSPIPRGEQFF | TGTGCCAGCAGCCCTATCCCTAGGGGTGAGCAGTTCTTC | TRBJ2-1 | - | TRBV13 | 13 | many
CAISGTGERTEAFF | TGTGCCATCAGCGGGACAGGGGAGCGCACTGAAGCTTTCTTT | TRBJ1-1 | TRBD1 | TRBV10-3 | 14 | -
CASSLGLAGEGEQFF | TGTGCCAGCAGCTTAGGACTAGCGGGGGAAGGTGAGCAGTTCTTC | TRBJ2-1 | TRBD2 | TRBV7-9 | 15 | once
CASSRTGGYTDTQYF | TGTGCCAGCAGCCGGACAGGGGGTTACACAGATACGCAGTATTTT | TRBJ2-3 | TRBD1 | TRBV6-5 | 15 | -
CASSLAGSSYEQYF | TGTGCCAGCAGCTTGGCCGGGAGCTCCTACGAGCAGTACTTC | TRBJ2-7 | - | TRBV5-4 | 14 | few
CASSSGRGAGGEQFF | TGTGCCAGCAGCTCCGGCCGCGGGGCGGGGGGTGAGCAGTTCTTC | TRBJ2-1 | TRBD2 | TRBV11-2 | 15 | -
CASSGLFNDSGANVLTF | TGTGCCAGCAGCGGCTTGTTCAATGATTCTGGGGCCAACGTCCTGACTTTC | TRBJ2-6 | - | TRBV21-1 | 17 | few
CASRSLPGGDEQFF | TGCGCCAGCAGAAGCCTACCGGGGGGTGATGAGCAGTTCTTC | TRBJ2-1 | TRBD2 | TRBV10-2 | 14 | -
CAWIGGAYNSPLHF | TGTGCCTGGATTGGAGGCGCCTATAATTCACCCCTCCACTTT | TRBJ1-6 | - | TRBV30 | 14 | -
CASSHTGTAYEQYF | TGCGCCAGCAGCCATACCGGGACAGCCTACGAGCAGTACTTC | TRBJ2-7 | TRBD1 | TRBV4-1 | 14 | -
CASSGRGRYGYTF | TGTGCCAGCAGTGGCAGGGGGAGATACGGCTACACCTTC | TRBJ1-2 | TRBD1 | TRBV28 | 13 | -
CAWSVRQGVSAEAFF | TGTGCCTGGAGTGTACGACAGGGGGTGTCGGCTGAAGCTTTCTTT | TRBJ1-1 | TRBD1 | TRBV30 | 15 | once
CASTGGGSYGYTF | TGTGCCAGCACGGGAGGGGGTTCCTATGGCTACACCTTC | TRBJ1-2 | - | TRBV28 | 13 | few
CASSAGPNTGELFF | TGTGCCAGCAGTGCGGGTCCCAACACCGGGGAGCTGTTTTTT | TRBJ2-2 | - | TRBV28 | 14 | -
CASSPRGAYTGELFF | TGTGCCAGCAGCCCCCGGGGTGCGTACACCGGGGAGCTGTTTTTT | TRBJ2-2 | - | TRBV5-8 | 15 | -
CASSLTGANTEAFF | TGCGCCAGCAGCTTGACAGGAGCGAACACTGAAGCTTTCTTT | TRBJ1-1 | - | TRBV5-1 | 14 | few
CASSIRTGPTDTQYF | TGTGCCAGTAGTATACGGACAGGGCCCACAGATACGCAGTATTTT | TRBJ2-3 | TRBD1 | TRBV19 | 15 | -
CASSARDSPIPDTQYF | TGTGCCAGCAGCGCCCGGGACAGCCCGATTCCAGATACGCAGTATTTT | TRBJ2-3 | TRBD1 | TRBV9 | 16 | -
CASRSGGAFGFTDTQYF | TGTGCCAGCAGGAGCGGGGGGGCCTTCGGTTTCACAGATACGCAGTATTTT | TRBJ2-3 | TRBD2 | TRBV28 | 17 | -
CASQGGASSQETQYF | TGTGCCAGTCAGGGGGGCGCCAGCAGCCAAGAGACCCAGTACTTC | TRBJ2-5 | - | TRBV10-3 | 15 | -
CASRSWGVRTGELFF | TGCGCCAGCAGGTCTTGGGGAGTTCGAACCGGGGAGCTGTTTTTT | TRBJ2-2 | - | TRBV5-1 | 15 | -
CASSPALGSNEQFF | TGTGCCAGCAGCCCCGCTTTGGGGAGCAATGAGCAGTTCTTC | TRBJ2-1 | - | TRBV28 | 14 | -
CASGLWRGARNEQFF | TGTGCCAGCGGCCTTTGGCGGGGGGCGCGGAATGAGCAGTTCTTC | TRBJ2-1 | TRBD2 | TRBV7-2 | 15 | -
CASMPAGINSGANVLTF | TGTGCCAGTATGCCGGCAGGTATTAACTCTGGGGCCAACGTCCTGACTTTC | TRBJ2-6 | - | TRBV19 | 17 | -
CASGFREGGELFF | TGTGCCAGCGGATTCCGGGAGGGCGGGGAGCTGTTTTTT | TRBJ2-2 | TRBD2 | TRBV2 | 13 | -
CASSTYYGSSYEQYF | TGTGCCAGCAGTACTTATTACGGGTCTTCCTACGAGCAGTACTTC | TRBJ2-7 | - | TRBV25-1 | 15 | -
CASSLEAVGDTQYF | TGTGCCAGCAGCTTAGAGGCGGTCGGAGATACGCAGTATTTT | TRBJ2-3 | - | TRBV11-2 | 14 | -
CAWSGAETPQHF | TGTGCCTGGAGTGGGGCTGAGACGCCCCAGCATTTT | TRBJ1-5 | - | TRBV30 | 12 | -
CASSGAGAYNEQFF | TGCGCCAGCTCTGGGGCGGGGGCATACAATGAGCAGTTCTTC | TRBJ2-1 | - | TRBV5-1 | 14 | few
CASSRTRNEQFF | TGTGCCAGCAGTCGGACTAGGAATGAGCAGTTCTTC | TRBJ2-1 | TRBD2 | TRBV2 | 12 | -
CASSDRGAGNTIYF | TGTGCCAGCAGTGACAGAGGTGCTGGAAACACCATATATTTT | TRBJ1-3 | - | TRBV6-6 | 14 | -
CASSRYRGGRTYEQYF | TGTGCCAGCAGCCGGTACAGGGGAGGTAGGACCTACGAGCAGTACTTC | TRBJ2-7 | - | TRBV7-2 | 16 | -
CASSFNRDTEAFF | TGTGCCAGCAGCTTCAACAGGGACACTGAAGCTTTCTTT | TRBJ1-1 | - | TRBV7-2 | 13 | few
CASSSGGTDTQYF | TGTGCCAGCAGTAGCGGGGGCACAGATACGCAGTATTTT | TRBJ2-3 | TRBD2 | TRBV6-4 | 13 | few
CASSVGANTEAFF | TGTGCCAGCAGCGTGGGAGCGAACACTGAAGCTTTCTTT | TRBJ1-1 | - | TRBV9 | 13 | few
CASRTSGGTQPQHF | TGTGCCAGCAGAACCTCGGGGGGGACACAGCCCCAGCATTTT | TRBJ1-5 | - | TRBV27 | 14 | -
CSVQGALAKNIQYF | TGCAGCGTACAGGGGGCCTTAGCCAAAAACATTCAGTACTTC | TRBJ2-4 | TRBD1 | TRBV29-1 | 14 | few